This TCR beta chain comes out of a study of PD-1 blockade in classical Hodgkin lymphoma. The CDR3 length is 15 residues. CDR1 MNHNY and CDR2 SVGAGI come from the germline V gene (reference sequence). V was pared by 5 bases and J by 2 bases, with 2 bases of the junction left unmatched. TCRdb's table, derived via immunoSEQ multiplex PCR, lists solely in-frame clones and lacks some. Here the sample spans 120,000 to 150,000 clones, approximately 80% being singletons. Every patient experienced relapse after autologous stem cell transplantation, and brentuximab vedotin exposure varied. The specimen was peripheral blood mononuclear cells (PBMCs), collected before the second cycle of nivolumab. This sequence joins TRBV6-6 and TRBJ2-2, with 10 bases aligning to TRBD2. This receptor was taken from a human donor with classical Hodgkin lymphoma. The CDR3 loop is CASSRLAGNTGELFF. The CDR3 coding sequence is TGTGCCAGCAGTCGACTAGCGGGTAACACCGGGGAGCTGTTTTTT.